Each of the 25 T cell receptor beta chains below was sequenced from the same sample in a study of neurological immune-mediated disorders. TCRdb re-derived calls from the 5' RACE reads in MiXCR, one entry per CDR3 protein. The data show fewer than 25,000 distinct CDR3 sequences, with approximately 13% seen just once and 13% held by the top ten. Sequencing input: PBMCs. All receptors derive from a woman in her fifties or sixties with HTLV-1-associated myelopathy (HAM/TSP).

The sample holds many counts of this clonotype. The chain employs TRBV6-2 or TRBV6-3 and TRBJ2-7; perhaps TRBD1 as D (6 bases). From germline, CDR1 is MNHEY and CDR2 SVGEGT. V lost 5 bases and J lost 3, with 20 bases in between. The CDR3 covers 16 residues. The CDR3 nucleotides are TGTGCCAGCAGTCCTGCTAGGACACAGGGAAACTACGAGCAGTACTTC. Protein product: CASSPARTQGNYEQYF.

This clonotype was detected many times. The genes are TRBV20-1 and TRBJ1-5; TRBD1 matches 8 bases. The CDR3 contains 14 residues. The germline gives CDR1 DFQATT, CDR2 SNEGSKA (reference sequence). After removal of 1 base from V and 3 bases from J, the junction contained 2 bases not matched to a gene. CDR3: CSARGTGYNQPQHF. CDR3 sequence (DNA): TGCAGTGCTAGAGGGACAGGGTACAATCAGCCCCAGCATTTT.

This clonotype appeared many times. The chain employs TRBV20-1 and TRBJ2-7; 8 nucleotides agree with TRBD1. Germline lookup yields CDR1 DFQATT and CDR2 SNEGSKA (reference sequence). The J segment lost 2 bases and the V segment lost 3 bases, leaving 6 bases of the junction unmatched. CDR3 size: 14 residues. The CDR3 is CSASPGQETYEQYF. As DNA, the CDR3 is TGCAGTGCTAGTCCGGGACAGGAAACCTACGAGCAGTACTTC.

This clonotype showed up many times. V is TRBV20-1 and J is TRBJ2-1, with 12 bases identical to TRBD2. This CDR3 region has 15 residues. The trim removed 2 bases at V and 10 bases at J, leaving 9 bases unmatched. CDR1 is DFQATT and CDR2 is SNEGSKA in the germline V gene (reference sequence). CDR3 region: CSARHQRTSGIEQFF. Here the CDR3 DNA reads TGCAGTGCTAGACACCAACGGACTAGCGGGATCGAGCAGTTCTTC.

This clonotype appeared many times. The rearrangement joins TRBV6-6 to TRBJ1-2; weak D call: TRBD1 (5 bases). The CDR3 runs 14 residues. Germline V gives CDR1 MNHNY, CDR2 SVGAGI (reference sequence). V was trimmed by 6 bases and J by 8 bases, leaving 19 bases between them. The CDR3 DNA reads TGTGCCAGCAGCACCGGTGGGGGAGGACGCGGCTACACCTTC. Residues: CASSTGGGGRGYTF.

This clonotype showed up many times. This CDR3 is CASSLAYKNTEAFF. DNA for the CDR3: TGCGCCAGCAGCTTGGCCTACAAGAACACTGAAGCTTTCTTT. This sequence joins TRBV5-1 and TRBJ1-1; D not resolved. Deletions cut 0 bases from V and 1 base from J, with 7 bases between. This CDR3 region has 14 residues. Germline assignment: CDR1 SGHRS and CDR2 YFSETQ.

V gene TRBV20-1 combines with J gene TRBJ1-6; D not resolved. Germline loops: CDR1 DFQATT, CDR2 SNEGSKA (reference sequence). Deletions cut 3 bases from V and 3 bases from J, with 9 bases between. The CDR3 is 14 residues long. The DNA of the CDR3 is TGCAGTGCTAGGGACGGTTACTATAATTCACCCCTCCACTTT. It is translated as CSARDGYYNSPLHF.

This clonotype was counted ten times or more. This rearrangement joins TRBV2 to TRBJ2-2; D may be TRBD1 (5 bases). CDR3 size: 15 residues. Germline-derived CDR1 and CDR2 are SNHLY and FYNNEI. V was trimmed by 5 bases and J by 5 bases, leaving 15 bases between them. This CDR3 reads CASSPWGLGTGELFF. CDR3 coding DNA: TGTGCCAGCAGTCCTTGGGGCCTGGGGACCGGGGAGCTGTTTTTT.

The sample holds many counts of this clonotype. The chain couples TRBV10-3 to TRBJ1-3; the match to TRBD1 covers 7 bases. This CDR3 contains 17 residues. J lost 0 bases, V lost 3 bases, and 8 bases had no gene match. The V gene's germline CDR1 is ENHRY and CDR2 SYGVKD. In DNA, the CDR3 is TGTGCCATCAGTGACCGGGGACAGAAAACCTCTGGAAACACCATATATTTT. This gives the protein CAISDRGQKTSGNTIYF.

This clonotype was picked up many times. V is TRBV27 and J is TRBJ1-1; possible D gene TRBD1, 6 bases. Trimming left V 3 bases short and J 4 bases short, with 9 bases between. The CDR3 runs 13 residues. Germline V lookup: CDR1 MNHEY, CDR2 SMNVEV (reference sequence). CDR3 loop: CASSFPGATEAFF. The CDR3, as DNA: TGTGCCAGCAGTTTCCCAGGGGCCACTGAAGCTTTCTTT.

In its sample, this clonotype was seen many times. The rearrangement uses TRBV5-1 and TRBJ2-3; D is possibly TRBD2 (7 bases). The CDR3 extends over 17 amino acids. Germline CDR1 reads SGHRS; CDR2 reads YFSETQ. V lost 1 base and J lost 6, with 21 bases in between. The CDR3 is CASSLTGLTGGLDTQYF. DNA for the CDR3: TGCGCCAGCAGCTTGACCGGGCTAACGGGGGGCCTGGATACGCAGTATTTT.

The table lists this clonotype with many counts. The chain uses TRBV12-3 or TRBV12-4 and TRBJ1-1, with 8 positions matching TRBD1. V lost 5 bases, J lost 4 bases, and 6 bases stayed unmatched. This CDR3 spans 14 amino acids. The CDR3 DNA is TGTGCCAGCAGTCCGCGACAGGGGAGCACTGAAGCTTTCTTT. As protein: CASSPRQGSTEAFF.

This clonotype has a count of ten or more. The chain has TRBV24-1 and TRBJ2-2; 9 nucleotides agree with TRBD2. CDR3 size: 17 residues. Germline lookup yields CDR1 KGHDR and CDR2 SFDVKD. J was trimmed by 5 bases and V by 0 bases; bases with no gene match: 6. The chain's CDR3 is CATSDLKRGAGTGELFF. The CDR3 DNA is TGTGCCACCAGTGATTTGAAGCGGGGGGCCGGGACCGGGGAGCTGTTTTTT.

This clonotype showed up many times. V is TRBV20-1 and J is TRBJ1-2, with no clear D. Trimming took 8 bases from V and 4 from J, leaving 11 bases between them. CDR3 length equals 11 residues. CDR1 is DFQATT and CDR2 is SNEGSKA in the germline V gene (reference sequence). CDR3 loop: CSLGEVYGYTF. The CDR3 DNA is TGCAGTCTCGGGGAGGTCTATGGCTACACCTTC.

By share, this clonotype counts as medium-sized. The CDR3 nucleotides are TGTGCCAGCAGCGGCGGGATCTACAATGAGCAGTTCTTC. Its translation is CASSGGIYNEQFF. V gene TRBV3-1 combines with J gene TRBJ2-1, with D possibly TRBD2 on 6 matching bases. Deletions cut 5 bases from V and 3 bases from J, with 8 bases between. Germline assignment: CDR1 LGHDT and CDR2 YNNKEL (reference sequence). CDR3 length: 13 residues.

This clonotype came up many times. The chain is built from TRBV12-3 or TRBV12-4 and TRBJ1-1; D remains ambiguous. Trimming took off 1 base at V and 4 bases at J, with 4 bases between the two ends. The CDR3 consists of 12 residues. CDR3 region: CASSLGTTEAFF. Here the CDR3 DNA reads TGTGCCAGCAGTTTAGGGACCACTGAAGCTTTCTTT.

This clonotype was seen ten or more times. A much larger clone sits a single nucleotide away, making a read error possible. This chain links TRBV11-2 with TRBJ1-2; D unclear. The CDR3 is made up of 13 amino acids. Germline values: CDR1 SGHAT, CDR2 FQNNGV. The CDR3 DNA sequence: TGTGTCAGCAGCCTTGGCGCCCACTATGGCTACACCTTC. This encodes CVSSLGAHYGYTF.

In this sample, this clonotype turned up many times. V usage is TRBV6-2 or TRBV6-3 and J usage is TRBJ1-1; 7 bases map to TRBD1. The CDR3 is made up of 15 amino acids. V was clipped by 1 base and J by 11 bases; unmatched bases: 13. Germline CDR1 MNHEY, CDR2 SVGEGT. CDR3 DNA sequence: TGTGCCAGCAGTTACTTTGGTCAAGGGGGCGGTTTGGCTTTCTTT. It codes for CASSYFGQGGGLAFF.

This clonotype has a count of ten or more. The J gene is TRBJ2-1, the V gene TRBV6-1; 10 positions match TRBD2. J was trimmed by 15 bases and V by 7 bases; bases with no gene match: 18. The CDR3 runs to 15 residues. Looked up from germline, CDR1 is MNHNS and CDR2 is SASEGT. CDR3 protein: CASKEQRAGGSRPFF. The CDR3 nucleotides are TGTGCCAGCAAGGAGCAGCGAGCGGGAGGGTCCCGCCCGTTCTTC.

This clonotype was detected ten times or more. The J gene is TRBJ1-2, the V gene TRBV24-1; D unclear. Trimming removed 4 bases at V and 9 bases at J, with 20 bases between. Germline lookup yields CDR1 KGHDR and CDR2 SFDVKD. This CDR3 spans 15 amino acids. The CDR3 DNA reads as TGTGCCACCAGTGACAACTTAGGGCCAGCGTTGCGCTACACCTTC. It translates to CATSDNLGPALRYTF.

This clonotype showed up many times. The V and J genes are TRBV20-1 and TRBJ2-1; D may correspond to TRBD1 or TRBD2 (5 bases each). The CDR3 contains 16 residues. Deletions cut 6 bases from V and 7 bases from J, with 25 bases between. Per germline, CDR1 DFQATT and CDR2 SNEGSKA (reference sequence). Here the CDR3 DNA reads TGCAGTGCGACTCCCGGGGCTCGAGTCACTGCGAATGAGCAGTTCTTC. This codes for CSATPGARVTANEQFF.

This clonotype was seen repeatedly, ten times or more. CDR3 coding DNA: TGTGCCAGCAGCCGGGACGGAACCACCGGGGAGCTGTTTTTT. It codes for CASSRDGTTGELFF. The V and J genes are TRBV3-1 and TRBJ2-2; D may match TRBD1 or TRBD2 (5 bases each). Germline assignment: CDR1 LGHDT and CDR2 YNNKEL (reference sequence). The CDR3 runs 14 residues. The V end lost 4 bases, the J end lost 4 bases, and 10 bases lay between the germline ends.

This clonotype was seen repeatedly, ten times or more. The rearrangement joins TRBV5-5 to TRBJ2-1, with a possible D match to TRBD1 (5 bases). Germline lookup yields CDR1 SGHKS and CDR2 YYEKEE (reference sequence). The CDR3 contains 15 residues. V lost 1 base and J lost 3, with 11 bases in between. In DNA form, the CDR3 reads TGTGCCAGCAGCTTGAGGGGCGAAGACTACAATGAGCAGTTCTTC. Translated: CASSLRGEDYNEQFF.

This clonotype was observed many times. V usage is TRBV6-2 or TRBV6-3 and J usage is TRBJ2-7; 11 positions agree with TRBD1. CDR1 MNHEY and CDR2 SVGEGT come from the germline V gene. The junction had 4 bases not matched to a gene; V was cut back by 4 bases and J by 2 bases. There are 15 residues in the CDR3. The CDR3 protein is CASSSPGQGAYEQYF. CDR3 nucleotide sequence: TGTGCCAGCAGTTCCCCGGGACAGGGGGCCTACGAGCAGTACTTC.

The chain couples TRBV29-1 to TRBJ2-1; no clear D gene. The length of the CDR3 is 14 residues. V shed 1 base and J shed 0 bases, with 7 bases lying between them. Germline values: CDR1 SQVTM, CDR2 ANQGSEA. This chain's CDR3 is CSVEGGSSYNEQFF. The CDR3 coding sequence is TGCAGCGTTGAAGGGGGAAGCTCCTACAATGAGCAGTTCTTC.